This T cell receptor beta chain was sequenced in a study of shared T cell receptors in the human thymus. The germline CDR1 and CDR2 sequences are SQVTM and ANQGSEA. V gave up 5 bases and J gave up 4 bases; unmatched junction bases: 5. The CDR3 covers 13 residues. Profiling relied on immunoSEQ multiplex PCR, and the TCRdb table lists in-frame clones only, not all of them. The profile shows hundreds of thousands of clones, approximately 89% of them singletons. In addition, the sample was reused for a study of human thymus T cells. That report adds: Thymus specimens were resections from corrective heart surgery.

Sequencing used thymocytes. The TCR sequence derives from a boy under two years old with a congenital heart defect. The chain combines TRBV29-1 with TRBJ2-1, with 7 bases lining up with TRBD1. Written as DNA, the CDR3 is TGCAGCGTTAGGACAGGAGCTTACAATGAGCAGTTCTTC. Its translation: CSVRTGAYNEQFF.